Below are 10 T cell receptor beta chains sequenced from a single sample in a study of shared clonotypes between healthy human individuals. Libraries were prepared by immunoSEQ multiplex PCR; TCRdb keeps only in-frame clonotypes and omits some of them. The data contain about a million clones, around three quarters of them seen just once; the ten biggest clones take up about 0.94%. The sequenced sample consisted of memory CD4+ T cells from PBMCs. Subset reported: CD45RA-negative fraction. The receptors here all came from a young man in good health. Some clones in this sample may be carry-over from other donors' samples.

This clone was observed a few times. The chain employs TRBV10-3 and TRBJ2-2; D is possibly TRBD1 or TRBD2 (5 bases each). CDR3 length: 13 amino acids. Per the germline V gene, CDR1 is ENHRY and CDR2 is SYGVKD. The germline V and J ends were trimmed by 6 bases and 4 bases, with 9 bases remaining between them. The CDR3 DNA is TGTGCCATCAGGCAGAGGGGCACCGGGGAGCTGTTTTTT. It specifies CAIRQRGTGELFF.

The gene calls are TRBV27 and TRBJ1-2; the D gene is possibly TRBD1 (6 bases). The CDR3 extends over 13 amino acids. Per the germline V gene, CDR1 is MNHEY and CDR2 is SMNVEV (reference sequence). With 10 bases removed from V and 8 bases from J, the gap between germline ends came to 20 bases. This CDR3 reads CATWASGVRGYTF. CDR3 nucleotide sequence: TGTGCCACCTGGGCCTCAGGGGTGCGGGGCTACACCTTC.

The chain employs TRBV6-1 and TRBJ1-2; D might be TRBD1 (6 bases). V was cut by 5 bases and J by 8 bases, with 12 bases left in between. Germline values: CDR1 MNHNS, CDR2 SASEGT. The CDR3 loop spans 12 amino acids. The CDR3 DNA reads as TGTGCCAGCAGTTATAGACAGGAGGGCTACACCTTC. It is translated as CASSYRQEGYTF.

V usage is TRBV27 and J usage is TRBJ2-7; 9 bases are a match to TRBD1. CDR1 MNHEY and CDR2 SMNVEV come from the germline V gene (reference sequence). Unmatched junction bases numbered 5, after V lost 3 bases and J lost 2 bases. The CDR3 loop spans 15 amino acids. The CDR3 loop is CASSFLGTGTYEQYF. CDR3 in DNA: TGTGCCAGCAGTTTTTTAGGGACAGGGACCTACGAGCAGTACTTC.

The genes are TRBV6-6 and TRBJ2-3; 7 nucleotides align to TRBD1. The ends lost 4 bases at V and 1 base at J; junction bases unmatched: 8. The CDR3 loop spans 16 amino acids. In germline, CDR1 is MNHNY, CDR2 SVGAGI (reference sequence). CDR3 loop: CASSFPPGQRTDTQYF. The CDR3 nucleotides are TGTGCCAGCAGTTTCCCACCGGGACAGCGCACAGATACGCAGTATTTT.

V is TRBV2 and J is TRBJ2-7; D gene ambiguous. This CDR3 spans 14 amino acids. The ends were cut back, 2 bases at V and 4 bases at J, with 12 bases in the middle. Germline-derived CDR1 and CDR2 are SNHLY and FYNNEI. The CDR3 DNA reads TGTGCCAGCAGTGAAAGGTTGCAGTCATACGAGCAGTACTTC. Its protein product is CASSERLQSYEQYF.

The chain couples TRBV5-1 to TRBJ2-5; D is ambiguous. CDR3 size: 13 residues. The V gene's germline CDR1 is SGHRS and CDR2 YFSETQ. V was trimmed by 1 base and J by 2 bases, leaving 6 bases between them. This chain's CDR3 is CASSLSVQETQYF. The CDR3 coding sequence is TGCGCCAGCAGCTTGTCAGTTCAAGAGACCCAGTACTTC.

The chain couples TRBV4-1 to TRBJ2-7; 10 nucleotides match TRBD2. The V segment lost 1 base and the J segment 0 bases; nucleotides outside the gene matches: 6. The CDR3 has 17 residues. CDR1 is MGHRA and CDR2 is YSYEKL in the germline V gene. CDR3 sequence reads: CASSQGRASGSSYEQYF. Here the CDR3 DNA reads TGCGCCAGCAGCCAAGGGAGGGCTAGCGGGAGCTCCTACGAGCAGTACTTC.

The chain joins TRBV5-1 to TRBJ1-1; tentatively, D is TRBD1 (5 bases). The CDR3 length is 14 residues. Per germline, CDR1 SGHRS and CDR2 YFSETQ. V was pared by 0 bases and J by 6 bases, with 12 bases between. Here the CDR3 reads CASSLASGGSEAFF. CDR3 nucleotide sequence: TGCGCCAGCAGCTTGGCAAGCGGGGGATCTGAAGCTTTCTTT.

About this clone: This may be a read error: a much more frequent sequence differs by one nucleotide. Written as DNA, the CDR3 is TGTGCCAGCAGCCACACCGTGAACACTGAAGCTTTCTTT. It is translated as CASSHTVNTEAFF. The chain employs TRBV7-9 and TRBJ1-1; D gene uncertain. Looked up from germline, CDR1 is SEHNR and CDR2 is FQNEAQ (reference sequence). V lost 5 bases to trimming and J lost 0 bases, with 7 bases between them. The CDR3 has 13 residues.